The source of this T cell receptor beta chain is a study of T cell responses to AZD1222 COVID-19 vaccine. The CDR3 is made up of 16 amino acids. The germline V gene has CDR1 SGHTA and CDR2 FQGTGA. V lost 4 bases and J lost 1, with 11 bases in between. Assay used: immunoSEQ multiplex PCR; TCRdb lists only in-frame clones, some missing. The repertoire includes some 150,000 clones, about 92% of them detected once, and over 7.5% sits in the top ten. With regard to this clone: The antigen remains undetermined.

Study-level findings and limits: Clonal diversity was possibly underestimated, and white British individuals and females predominated among donors. Spike regions recognized by vaccine-associated CD4 TCRs spanned the protein, led by 160-218 and 743-854. Repertoires were obtained solely post-peak T cell response. The breadth and depth of Spike-specific TCRs increased once two AZD1222 doses had been given.

Here the sequenced sample was peripheral blood, taken on day 0 of AZD1222 vaccination. The sequence came from an adult in good health. V is TRBV7-3 and J is TRBJ2-6; D unresolved. Written as DNA, the CDR3 is TGTGCCAGCAGCTATCAGGCAGGATCTGGGGCCAACGTCCTGACTTTC. Amino acids: CASSYQAGSGANVLTF.